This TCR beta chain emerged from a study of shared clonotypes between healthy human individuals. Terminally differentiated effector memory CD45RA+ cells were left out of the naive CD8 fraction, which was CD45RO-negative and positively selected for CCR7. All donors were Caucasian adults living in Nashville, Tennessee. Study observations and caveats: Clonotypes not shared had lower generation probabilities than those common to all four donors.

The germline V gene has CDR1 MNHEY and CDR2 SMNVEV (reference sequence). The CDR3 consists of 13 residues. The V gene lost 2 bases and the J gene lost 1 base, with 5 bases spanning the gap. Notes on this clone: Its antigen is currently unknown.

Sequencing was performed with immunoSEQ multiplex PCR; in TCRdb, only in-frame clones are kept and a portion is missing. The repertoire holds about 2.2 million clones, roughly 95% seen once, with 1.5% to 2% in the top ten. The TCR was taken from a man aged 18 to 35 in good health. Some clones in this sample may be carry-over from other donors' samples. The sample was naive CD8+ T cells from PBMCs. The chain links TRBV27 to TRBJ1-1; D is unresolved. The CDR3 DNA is TGTGCCAGCAGTTTACAGCAGAACACTGAAGCTTTCTTT. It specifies CASSLQQNTEAFF.